This T cell receptor beta chain was profiled in a study of cytomegalovirus exposure and HLA in healthy donors (dated by TCRdb to 2016 to 2017). Concerning the study at large: An earlier analysis of several hundred of the donors reported 250 to 300 Gb of sequence data and around 110 million unique TCR beta sequences from roughly 180 million T cells. Five DR-DQ haplotypes were treated as single units for association and clustering because of strong linkage in the cohort. Besides the first cohort of approximately 670 subjects, a separate validation cohort made up of roughly 130 different subjects was used. The number of donors typed differed by locus, with 629-630 for A, B, C, DRB1 and DQB1, more than 500 for DQA1, about 610 for DPA1, and over 400 for DPB1. Both class I and class II loci were covered by HLA typing, at four-digit resolution. High-throughput TCR immunosequencing, statistical association of individual TCRs with disease status, and machine learning were combined to predict cytomegalovirus infection status. In a later genetic analysis, genome-wide SNP genotypes for about three fifths of the roughly 670 donors were used, and that subset was treated as a discovery cohort. An earlier analysis of several hundred of the donors applied high-throughput TCR beta sequencing to assess whether each TCR beta V gene segment acted as functional or pseudogenic. An early release that covered around 590 HLA-typed donors contained approximately 300 gigabases of sequencing data and 85 million to 100 million unique TCR sequences. On average, 235,054 unique TCR beta nucleotide sequences were sequenced per donor among a few hundred genotyped donors of the cohort, with roughly 18% of those sequences being non-productive. All discovery cohort repertoires had been generated using a single sequencing platform. A later analysis re-examined previously published TCR beta repertoires from around 670 donors and added high-resolution HLA genotyping to investigate patterns of TCR occurrence. Donor age, sex, ethnicity and CMV serostatus were compiled together with the repertoire data. The genetic ancestry cluster associated with self-reported Caucasian donors included about four fifths of the roughly 400 genotyped donors. The study used immunosequencing to profile the T cell repertoires of approximately 690 subjects and linked those repertoires to cytomegalovirus serostatus. Rather than using new phenotypic data, the later analysis identified candidate immune exposures from TCR beta sequences and from how often those sequences occurred across donors. The aim of the study was to test whether cataloging public T cell receptors could identify signatures of past pathogen exposure.

General conclusions and limits of the study: The 87-base-pair reads could not distinguish some IMGT-functional V segments, including TRBV6-2 and TRBV6-3, so those segments were excluded. In an earlier analysis of 587 of the donors, most TCR beta V segments appeared in productive rearrangements about 87% or about 30% of the time, broadly matching IMGT annotations. The study listed approximately 150 TCR beta chains as associated with cytomegalovirus. Specific HLA alleles were associated with 15,000 to 20,000 TCR beta sequences at a false discovery rate of 0.05 in a later analysis. CMV serostatus was the only immune exposure information available for the cohort. A few of the identified cytomegalovirus-associated TCR beta chains were confirmed in vitro to be specific for cytomegalovirus antigens. According to a later analysis, most CMV-associated TCR beta chains appeared to be HLA-restricted, and the HLA associations seemed to be driven largely by CMV exposure. The classifier was reported to diagnose cytomegalovirus status with high specificity and sensitivity in both the original cohort and the validation cohort. HLA typing was unavailable for some donors at each locus, so association tests used only the typed subset. A further reported finding was that TCR beta sequences accurately predicted the HLA-A and HLA-B alleles for most subjects in the first cohort. In a later analysis, several top co-occurrence clusters were reported to appear linked to parvovirus B19, influenza, CMV and Epstein-Barr virus. Only TCR beta chains were sequenced in this cohort, and the absence of alpha or paired-chain data limited detectable features. Sequencing depth was assumed to be roughly uniform across donors in the presence/absence analyses, though that assumption may not hold. A later analysis found that HLA-associated TCR beta chains were more clonally expanded and had lower generation probabilities than equally common non-associated chains. The earlier analysis of 587 of the donors excluded approximately 15 rarely observed V segments, including chromosome 9 orphons, because counts were too low. A cluster of highly shared sequence variants was judged likely to represent a technical artifact of the sequencing pipeline. An association between a missense DCLRE1C variant and V-gene and J-gene trimming of TCR beta chains was found in a later genetic analysis and replicated in an independent cohort. The authors suggested that the approach could potentially be generalized to other disease states and immunological phenotypes. When HLA alleles, especially DR and DQ, strongly co-occurred, TCR associations were difficult to assign to individual alleles. Across donors, most TCR sequences were observed very rarely, whereas some public TCRs were present in many individuals. Correlated functional status among segregating V segments might reflect linkage disequilibrium, but an unknown experimental factor could not be ruled out. A later analysis found that TCR association rates varied across HLA loci, with DRB1 alleles showing the most associated TCRs and HLA-C alleles the fewest. Compared with the approximately 700-donor mean, donors in an Asian-associated ancestry cluster had fewer N-insertions in productive TCRs, according to a later genetic analysis.

As concerns this clone: Its target antigen remains unknown. No much larger clonotype is one base removed from it; base qualities were not supplied.

The cohort was made up of about 610 healthy bone marrow donors. All cohort members were sampled while nominally healthy, although unrecorded immune exposures were likely present. The donor was CMV seronegative and belonged to the group of around 350 seronegative cohort members. Each donor provided a peripheral blood sample, and peripheral blood mononuclear cells were used for TCR beta sequencing. Genomic DNA was extracted from the blood cell samples with the Qiagen DNeasy Blood Extraction Kit. The library was built by means of the immunoSEQ multiplex PCR assay. The multiplex PCR relied on a mix of 60 forward primers for TCR Vbeta segments and 13 reverse primers for TCR Jbeta segments. A multiplex PCR assay on genomic DNA amplified the CDR3 region of rearranged TCR beta genes. Amplified TCR beta libraries were sequenced as 87-base-pair reads on the Illumina HiSeq System. The authors' pipeline ran thus. A later analysis counted tens of millions of unique TCR beta chains across the 666 repertoires, and some 12 million of these chains were shared by at least two donors. To remove PCR and sequencing errors, raw reads were error-corrected and collapsed into unique sequences using a nearest-neighbor algorithm that merged closely related sequences. To assign V, D and J gene segments, CDR3 sequences were aligned to IMGT reference sequences. For a sequence to be retained, a match of at least six nucleotides to both a V gene segment and a J gene segment was required. A rearrangement counted as productive if the CDR3 had no stop codons and remained in frame with V and J, and every other rearrangement counted as non-productive. CDR3 was defined according to IMGT convention as the region running from the second conserved V-encoded cysteine to the conserved J-encoded phenylalanine. The earlier analysis of about 500 of the donors excluded sequences that lacked an unambiguous match to a single V gene segment. In an earlier analysis of several hundred of the donors, V segments were called functional above 56.7% productive rearrangements and were called segregating when the between-donor standard deviation exceeded 5%. A statistical classification framework was built to diagnose cytomegalovirus status from the catalog of TCR beta chain sequences. In a later analysis, TCR nucleotide sequences were compared against IMGT/GENE-DB human TR gene sequences so that V and J genes could be assigned. Using the TCRdist pipeline, a later analysis assigned CDR3 sequences along with most-parsimonious VDJ recombination scenarios. A later analysis defined each TCR beta chain by its CDR3 amino acid sequence plus V-gene family, and excluded reads lacking a unique V-gene family. As a way to deal with suspected cross-contamination and a sequencing artifact, a later analysis dropped hundreds of nucleotide sequences that were highly shared and had low generation probability. For each public chain, a later analysis derived a clonal expansion index from normalized ranks of inferred template counts within each repertoire. Generation probabilities in a later analysis came from a VDJ recombination model fitted to out-of-frame rearrangements, and those results were checked against IGoR. Hypergeometric tests were used in a later analysis to score TCR-TCR, TCR-HLA and TCR-CMV co-occurrence, with a repertoire-size bias correction applied to the TCR pairs. A later analysis estimated false discovery rates by permuting HLA or CMV assignments 20 times. In a later analysis, co-occurring TCRs were grouped using DBSCAN, and TCRdist sequence similarity was added for clustering within HLA-allele-positive subsets. Repertoires with fewer than 30,000 or more than 120,000 public chains, plus five repertoires with anomalous nucleotide sharing, were excluded from co-occurrence clustering. TCRdb obtained this table from immuneACCESS and retained in-frame rearrangements with V and J assigned. These tables miss some clones; where compared with another copy, unresolved V genes account for less than half of the shortfall, and the remainder is unexplained. The V and J calls and clone size come from that table; D and trimming were worked out from the DNA. The sample table shows about 60,000 clones, and roughly 78% are seen once. Around 4.2% of the sample goes to the ten largest clones.

From the germline V gene, CDR1 is WSHSY and CDR2 is SAAADI. V is clipped by 8 bases and J by 0 bases, and the sequence between their germline boundaries is 12 bases long. From the cysteine up to the phenylalanine, the CDR3 has a length of 14 residues. Only the CDR3 portion is preserved as DNA: 42 bases, with reading frame beginning at the first base. The sequence came from a woman in her twenties or thirties in good health and CMV-seronegative. The sequence links TRBV10-2 to TRBJ2-3; TRBD1 is possibly the D segment (6 matching bases). The source material was PBMCs. The encoded CDR3 is CASARGRSTDTQYF. In nucleotide form, the sequence is TGCGCCAGCGCCAGGGGTCGGAGCACAGATACGCAGTATTTT.